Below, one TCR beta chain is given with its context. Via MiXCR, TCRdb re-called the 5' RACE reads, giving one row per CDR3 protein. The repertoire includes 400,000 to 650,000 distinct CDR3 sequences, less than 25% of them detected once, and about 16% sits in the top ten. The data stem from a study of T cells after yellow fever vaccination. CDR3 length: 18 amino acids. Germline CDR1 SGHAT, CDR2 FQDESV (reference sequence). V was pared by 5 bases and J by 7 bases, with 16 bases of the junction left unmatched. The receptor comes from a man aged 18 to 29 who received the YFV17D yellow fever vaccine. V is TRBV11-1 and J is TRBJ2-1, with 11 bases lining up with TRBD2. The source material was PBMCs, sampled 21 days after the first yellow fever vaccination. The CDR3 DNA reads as TGTGCCAGCAGCCCGGGACTAGCGGTAAAACCCGTCGAGAATGAGCAGTTCTTC. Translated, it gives CASSPGLAVKPVENEQFF.